The 22 T cell receptor beta chains in this list originate from one sample, sequenced in a study of shared clonotypes between healthy human individuals. Naivety among CD8 cells was defined by CD45RO negativity and positive CCR7 selection, thereby excluding terminally differentiated effector memory CD45RA+ cells. Repertoires were generated with immunoSEQ multiplex PCR, while TCRdb's copy carries only in-frame clones and drops some. Here the sample spans roughly 2,000,000 clones, about 94% being singletons. Sample: naive CD8+ T cells sorted from blood. The receptor source for this set is a young man in good health.

As regards this clone: Other DNA sequences in this sample translate to the same CDR3. This sequence joins TRBV30 and TRBJ2-3; 8 bases are a match to TRBD1. There are 14 residues in the CDR3. Germline-derived CDR1 and CDR2 are GTSNPN and SVGIG (reference sequence). Trimming removed 1 base from V and 1 base from J; junction bases left unmatched: 1. The CDR3 loop reads CAWSAGQGTDTQYF. The CDR3 DNA reads TGTGCCTGGAGTGCGGGACAGGGCACAGATACGCAGTATTTT.

The chain recombines TRBV4-1 with TRBJ2-5, with D perhaps matching TRBD2 (6 bases). Germline CDR1 MGHRA, CDR2 YSYEKL. The CDR3 totals 14 residues. With 1 base removed from V and 7 bases from J, the gap between germline ends came to 13 bases. The CDR3 bases are TGCGCCAGCAGCCAAGTTGGGGCCGGGGGGACCCAGTACTTC. It codes for CASSQVGAGGTQYF.

The chain recombines TRBV5-1 with TRBJ2-1, with TRBD2 identical over 10 bases. This CDR3 comprises 15 residues. From germline, CDR1 is SGHRS and CDR2 YFSETQ. The V segment lost 4 bases and the J segment 8 bases; nucleotides outside the gene matches: 9. The CDR3 sequence: CASSGLAGVRDEQFF. As DNA, the CDR3 is TGCGCCAGCAGCGGGCTAGCGGGAGTCCGAGATGAGCAGTTCTTC. The variable domain in full, completed from reference TRBV5-1 and TRBJ2-1, reads KAGVTQTPRYLIKTRGQQVTLSCSPISGHRSVSWYQQTPGQGLQFLFEYFSETQRNKGNFPGRFSGRQFSNSRSEMNVSTLELGDSALYLCASSGLAGVRDEQFFGPGTRLTVL.

As regards this clone: Different DNA sequences within this sample yield the same CDR3. J is TRBJ2-7 and V is TRBV6-6; 9 bases are a match to TRBD1. Germline values: CDR1 MNHNY, CDR2 SVGAGI (reference sequence). The CDR3 spans 14 residues. Trimming cost V 4 bases and J 3 bases; bases outside gene matches: 4. The DNA of the CDR3 is TGTGCCAGCAGTTGGGGACAGGGTAGCTACGAGCAGTACTTC. Its protein product is CASSWGQGSYEQYF.

The J gene is TRBJ2-7, the V gene TRBV28; tentatively, D is TRBD1 or TRBD2 (5 bases each). There are 13 residues in the CDR3. V dropped 3 bases and J dropped 3 bases, with 9 bases sitting between them. Germline V gene data show CDR1 as MDHEN and CDR2 as SYDVKM. This CDR3 is CASSFGTRYEQYF. CDR3 bases: TGTGCCAGCAGTTTTGGGACGCGCTACGAGCAGTACTTC.

The DNA for the CDR3 is TGTGCCAGCAGCTTGGAACTAGCGGGGCAAGAGACCCAGTACTTC. Its protein is CASSLELAGQETQYF. J is TRBJ2-5 and V is TRBV13, with TRBD2 identical over 10 bases. The CDR3 is 15 residues long. The trim removed 3 bases at V and 2 bases at J, leaving 3 bases unmatched. CDR1 is PRHDT and CDR2 is FYEKMQ in the germline V gene (reference sequence).

The J gene is TRBJ2-5, the V gene TRBV4-3; TRBD2 matches at 7 bases. From germline, CDR1 is LGHNA and CDR2 YSLEER. Unmatched junction bases numbered 4, after V lost 1 base and J lost 2 bases. This CDR3 has 15 residues. CDR3 protein: CASSQVRGTQETQYF. CDR3 nucleotide sequence: TGCGCCAGCAGCCAAGTGCGGGGGACTCAAGAGACCCAGTACTTC.

This clone was recorded once. The CDR3 DNA sequence: TGTGCCAGCAGCGTGGAACCCCGGACTGGAAGCTCCTACAATGAGCAGTTCTTC. Translated, it gives CASSVEPRTGSSYNEQFF. The gene calls are TRBV9 and TRBJ2-1; D possibly corresponds to TRBD2 (5 bases). V lost 2 bases to trimming and J lost 0 bases, with 18 bases between them. The CDR3 loop spans 18 amino acids. The germline CDR1 and CDR2 sequences are SGDLS and YYNGEE.

This chain links TRBV27 with TRBJ2-7; D not resolved. Trimming took off 2 bases at V and 0 bases at J, with 11 bases between the two ends. The CDR3 is made up of 15 amino acids. Per the germline V gene, CDR1 is MNHEY and CDR2 is SMNVEV (reference sequence). CDR3 in DNA: TGTGCCAGCAGTTTAGGTTGGGGAAACTCCTACGAGCAGTACTTC. It yields the protein CASSLGWGNSYEQYF.

This clone has only a few counts. The V and J genes are TRBV6-1 and TRBJ1-2; D not resolved. Germline assignment: CDR1 MNHNS and CDR2 SASEGT. The length of the CDR3 is 13 residues. V was shortened by 0 bases and J by 7 bases, with 9 bases between the two germline ends. The CDR3 protein is CASSEAYGLGYTF. In DNA form, the CDR3 reads TGTGCCAGCAGTGAAGCGTACGGGCTTGGCTACACCTTC.

The chain joins TRBV7-6 to TRBJ2-1; 10 bases line up with TRBD2. This CDR3 comprises 19 residues. J gave up 2 bases and V 2 bases, and 12 bases lay outside the gene matches. Germline values: CDR1 SGHVS, CDR2 FNYEAQ. The CDR3 is CASSLTASGGGVPYNEQFF. CDR3 sequence (DNA): TGTGCCAGCAGCTTAACCGCTAGCGGGGGCGGTGTCCCCTACAATGAGCAGTTCTTC.

The V gene is TRBV7-6, the J gene TRBJ2-7; TRBD2 matches 10 bases. In germline, CDR1 is SGHVS, CDR2 FNYEAQ. The CDR3 has 15 residues. V trimming: 5 bases; J trimming: 3 bases; junction bases outside the gene matches: 7. This CDR3 reads CASSPTGTSVYEQYF. Written as DNA, the CDR3 is TGTGCCAGCAGCCCGACCGGGACTAGCGTCTACGAGCAGTACTTC.

The chain uses TRBV9 and TRBJ2-1; 9 nucleotides agree with TRBD2. CDR1 SGDLS and CDR2 YYNGEE come from the germline V gene. V shed 0 bases, J shed 4 bases, and the junction held 5 bases outside the gene matches. This CDR3 comprises 16 residues. Here the CDR3 reads CASSVGASGTYNEQFF. Written as DNA, the CDR3 is TGTGCCAGCAGCGTAGGGGCTAGCGGGACTTACAATGAGCAGTTCTTC.

This clone was seen once. This chain connects TRBV4-1 to TRBJ1-1; weak D call: TRBD1 (6 bases). V dropped 5 bases and J dropped 1 base, with 11 bases sitting between them. Germline lookup yields CDR1 MGHRA and CDR2 YSYEKL. The CDR3 is made up of 14 amino acids. The CDR3 sequence: CASSDRTANTEAFF. CDR3 nucleotide sequence: TGCGCCAGCAGCGACAGGACAGCGAACACTGAAGCTTTCTTT.

This clone was recorded once. The gene calls are TRBV11-2 and TRBJ2-7; 7 positions match TRBD1. Germline V CDR1 and CDR2: SGHAT, FQNNGV. The CDR3 loop spans 16 amino acids. V lost 4 bases, J lost 3 bases, and 12 bases stayed unmatched. CDR3 in amino acids: CASSSFLTGAVYEQYF. CDR3 DNA sequence: TGTGCCAGCAGCTCCTTTCTTACAGGGGCCGTCTACGAGCAGTACTTC.

This clone has just one count. The V and J genes are TRBV6-5 and TRBJ1-1, with no clear D. This CDR3 contains 16 residues. Germline CDR1 and CDR2: MNHEY and SVGAGI. The V gene lost 2 bases and the J gene lost 1 base, with 14 bases spanning the gap. CDR3 protein: CASSYPLVQSNTEAFF. Here the CDR3 DNA reads TGTGCCAGCAGTTACCCGTTAGTACAGTCGAACACTGAAGCTTTCTTT.

V gene TRBV7-3 combines with J gene TRBJ1-2; no definite D call. The CDR3 has 13 amino acids. Looked up from germline, CDR1 is SGHTA and CDR2 is FQGTGA. Between the trimmed V and J ends, which lost 0 bases and 6 bases, there was a span of 8 bases. For the CDR3, the DNA is TGTGCCAGCAGCTTAACGGTCGTGAATGGCTACACCTTC. Its protein product is CASSLTVVNGYTF.

J is TRBJ2-7 and V is TRBV6-1, with D possibly TRBD2 on 7 matching bases. The CDR3 runs 12 residues. Germline V gene lookup returns CDR1 MNHNS and CDR2 SASEGT. The V end lost 9 bases, the J end lost 6 bases, and 15 bases lay between the germline ends. Here the CDR3 reads CARGGGAGEQYF. CDR3 sequence (DNA): TGTGCCAGAGGGGGGGGCGCGGGCGAGCAGTACTTC.

The gene calls are TRBV19 and TRBJ1-1; TRBD1 agrees at 7 bases. Per germline, CDR1 LNHDA and CDR2 SQIVND (reference sequence). V dropped 9 bases and J dropped 1; count of bases not matched to a gene: 5. The CDR3 runs to 13 residues. The CDR3 region is CASLGGKNTEAFF. The CDR3 bases are TGTGCCAGCCTAGGGGGCAAGAACACTGAAGCTTTCTTT.

The gene calls are TRBV7-2 and TRBJ2-1; D perhaps matches TRBD2 (6 bases). The V gene lost 3 bases and the J gene lost 4 bases, with 10 bases spanning the gap. Germline V gives CDR1 SGHTA, CDR2 FQGNSA. The CDR3 totals 14 residues. CDR3 bases: TGTGCCAGCAGCTTTGATGCGGGATACAATGAGCAGTTCTTC. Its protein product is CASSFDAGYNEQFF.

V and J are TRBV15 and TRBJ1-4; perhaps TRBD1 as D (5 bases). This CDR3 region has 15 residues. The V gene lost 5 bases and the J gene lost 7 bases, with 17 bases spanning the gap. Per the germline V gene, CDR1 is LNHNV and CDR2 is YYDKDF (reference sequence). The CDR3 here is CATSSLTGGSEKLFF. The CDR3 nucleotides are TGTGCCACCAGCTCCCTCACCGGGGGAAGTGAAAAACTGTTTTTT. Combining the CDR3 with reference TRBV15 and TRBJ1-4 gives the whole variable domain DAMVIQNPRYQVTQFGKPVTLSCSQTLNHNVMYWYQQKSSQAPKLLFHYYDKDFNNEADTPDNFQSRRPNTSFCFLDIRSPGLGDTAMYLCATSSLTGGSEKLFFGSGTQLSVL.

The chain links TRBV5-1 to TRBJ2-7; D perhaps matches TRBD2 (7 bases). The V gene's germline CDR1 is SGHRS and CDR2 YFSETQ. Trimming took 0 bases from V and 1 from J, leaving 14 bases between them. The CDR3 contains 16 residues. In DNA form, the CDR3 reads TGCGCCAGCAGCTTGGACAGGGAGGGTCCTTCCTACGAGCAGTACTTC. Translated, it gives CASSLDREGPSYEQYF.